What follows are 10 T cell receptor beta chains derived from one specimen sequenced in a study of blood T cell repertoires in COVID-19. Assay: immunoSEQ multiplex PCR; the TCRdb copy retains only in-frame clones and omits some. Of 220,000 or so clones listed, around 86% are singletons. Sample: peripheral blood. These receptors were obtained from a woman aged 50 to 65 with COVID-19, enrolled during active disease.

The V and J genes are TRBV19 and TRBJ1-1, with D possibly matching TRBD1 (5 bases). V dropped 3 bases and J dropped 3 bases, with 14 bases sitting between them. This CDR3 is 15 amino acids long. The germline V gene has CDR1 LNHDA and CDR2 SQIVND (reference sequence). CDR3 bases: TGTGCCAGTAGTATGGTCGGGGGAAGAGACACTGAAGCTTTCTTT. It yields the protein CASSMVGGRDTEAFF.

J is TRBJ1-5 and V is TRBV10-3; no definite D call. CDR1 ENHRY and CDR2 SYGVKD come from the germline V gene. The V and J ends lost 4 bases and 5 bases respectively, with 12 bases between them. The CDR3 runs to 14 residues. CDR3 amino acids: CAISATPRDQPQHF. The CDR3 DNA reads TGTGCCATCAGTGCCACCCCAAGAGATCAGCCCCAGCATTTT.

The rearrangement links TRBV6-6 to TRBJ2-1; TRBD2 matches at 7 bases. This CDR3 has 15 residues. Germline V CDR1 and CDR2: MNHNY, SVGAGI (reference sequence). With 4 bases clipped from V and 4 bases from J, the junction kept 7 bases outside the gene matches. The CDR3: CASSLQAGPYNEQFF. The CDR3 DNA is TGTGCCAGCAGTTTACAAGCGGGGCCTTACAATGAGCAGTTCTTC.

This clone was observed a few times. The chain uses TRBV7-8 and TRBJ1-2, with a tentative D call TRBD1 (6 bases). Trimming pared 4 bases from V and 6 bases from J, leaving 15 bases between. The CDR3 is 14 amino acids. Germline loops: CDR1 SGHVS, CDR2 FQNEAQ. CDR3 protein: CASSSNRDEDGYTF. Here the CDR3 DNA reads TGTGCCAGCAGCTCAAACAGGGACGAGGATGGCTACACCTTC.

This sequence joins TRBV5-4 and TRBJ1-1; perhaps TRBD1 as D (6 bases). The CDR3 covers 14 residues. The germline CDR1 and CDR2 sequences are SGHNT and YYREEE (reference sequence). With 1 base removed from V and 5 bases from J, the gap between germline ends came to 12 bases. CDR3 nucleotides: TGTGCCAGCAGCTTGAAACAGGGAGGGACTGAAGCTTTCTTT. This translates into CASSLKQGGTEAFF.

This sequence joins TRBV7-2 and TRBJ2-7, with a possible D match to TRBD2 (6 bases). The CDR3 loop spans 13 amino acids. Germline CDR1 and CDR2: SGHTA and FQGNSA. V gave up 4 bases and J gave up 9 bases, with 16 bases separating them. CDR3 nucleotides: TGTGCCAGCAGCTCCGGGACTTATTTAGGGCAGTACTTC. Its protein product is CASSSGTYLGQYF.

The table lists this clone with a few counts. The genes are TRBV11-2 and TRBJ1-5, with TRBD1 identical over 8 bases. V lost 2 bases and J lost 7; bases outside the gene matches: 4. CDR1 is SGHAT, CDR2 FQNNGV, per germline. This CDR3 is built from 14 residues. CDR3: CASSLPGQGQPQHF. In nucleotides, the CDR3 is TGTGCCAGCAGCTTACCTGGACAGGGACAGCCCCAGCATTTT. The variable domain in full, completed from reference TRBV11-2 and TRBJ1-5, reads EAGVAQSPRYKIIEKRQSVAFWCNPISGHATLYWYQQILGQGPKLLIQFQNNGVVDDSQLPKDRFSAERLKGVDSTLKIQPAKLEDSAVYLCASSLPGQGQPQHFGDGTRLSIL.

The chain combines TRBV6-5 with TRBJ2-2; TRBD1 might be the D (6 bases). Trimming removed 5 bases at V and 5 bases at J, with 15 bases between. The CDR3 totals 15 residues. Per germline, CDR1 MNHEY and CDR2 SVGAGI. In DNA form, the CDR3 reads TGTGCCAGCAGTCCCCGTGGGGGCGCGACCGGGGAGCTGTTTTTT. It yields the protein CASSPRGGATGELFF.

The CDR3 DNA reads TGTGCCATCAGTGAGTCGAGGCCGACTAATGAGCAGTTCTTC. Translating gives CAISESRPTNEQFF. The rearrangement uses TRBV10-3 and TRBJ2-1, with no clear D. The CDR3 consists of 14 residues. Germline V lookup: CDR1 ENHRY, CDR2 SYGVKD. V was pared by 0 bases and J by 7 bases, with 10 bases between.

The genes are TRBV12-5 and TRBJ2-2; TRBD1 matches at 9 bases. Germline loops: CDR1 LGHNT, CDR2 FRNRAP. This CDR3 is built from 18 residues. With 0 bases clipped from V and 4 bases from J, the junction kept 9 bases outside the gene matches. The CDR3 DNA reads TGTGCTAGTGGTTTGGTTTCTTGGGGACAGGGCTCCACCGGGGAGCTGTTTTTT. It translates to CASGLVSWGQGSTGELFF.